This T cell receptor (beta chain) was sequenced in a study of blood T cell repertoires in COVID-19 (TCRdb year 2020). Some background on the complete study: Samples covering the acute and convalescent phases of COVID-19 were provided by collaborators in the United States, Italy and Spain. The dataset comprised deeply sampled blood TCRbeta repertoires from subjects exposed to, actively infected with, or recovered from COVID-19. The repertoires were made available in a free public database intended to serve as a resource for research on the immune response to SARS-CoV-2. Where HLA class I and class II types were available, the types were taken from metadata supplied by the sample provider, not from assay-based typing. The material from the prospective study consisted of cDNA or gDNA derived from T cells, B-cell-depleted T cells, or PBMCs. A de-identified subject ID, COVID-19 status, age in years and sex were almost always included in the sample metadata. The samples were drawn from two sources: the first 160 participants of the ongoing ImmuneRACE study, and some 1,300 subjects contributed by 6 global collaborators.

Collaborating institutions collected whole blood in K2EDTA tubes following their own protocols. For TCRbeta analysis, collaborator samples were shipped as frozen whole blood, as isolated PBMCs, or as DNA extracted from either sample type. Comments on this clone: Its cognate antigen has yet to be identified. Base qualities are missing; no much larger clone stands one base away.

CDR1 MNHEY and CDR2 SVGAGI were looked up in the germline V gene. Counted from cysteine to phenylalanine, this CDR3 has 13 amino acids. The read is trimmed to its CDR3 DNA, 39 bases read in frame from base 1. A distance of 5 bases separates the germline ends of V and J, which lose 5 bases and 0 bases respectively. TCRbeta CDR3 regions were amplified from genomic DNA using the immunoSEQ Assay, a bias-controlled multiplex PCR. In the paper's pipeline: The number of nucleated cells in each sample was estimated by amplification of reference gene primers within the assay. To quantify the absolute abundance of each unique TCRbeta CDR3 rearrangement, sequence reads were collapsed and filtered. Productive Simpson clonality was computed per sample as the square root of Simpson's diversity index over productive rearrangements. This is the immuneACCESS table as TCRdb keeps it, with only in-frame sequences that have V and J called. A part of the clones is gone; compared with another copy, unresolved V genes explain less than half, and the rest is unexplained. V and J calls and clone size follow that table, whereas D and trimming were derived from the DNA. In this sample the table shows 100,000 to 120,000 clones, 75% to 90% of which occur a single time. The ten top clones hold about 4.5% of the sample.

General findings and caveats noted by the study authors: Clinical and demographic metadata were provided uncurated, with the amount varying by source and participant.

Source material: peripheral blood. The origin of this receptor is a woman in her fifties or sixties with acute or convalescent COVID-19. This chain is built from TRBV6-5 and TRBJ1-5; no confident D gene assignment can be made. The CDR3 protein sequence reads: CASSTGSNQPQHF. The DNA sequence is TGTGCCAGCAGTACGGGTAGCAATCAGCCCCAGCATTTT.